Shown below are 14 T cell receptor beta chains from a single sample sequenced in a study of OX40 agonist ivuxolimab in advanced cancers. Measured with immunoSEQ multiplex PCR; TCRdb has only the in-frame clones, and not every one. Of about 69,000 clones listed, roughly 80% were seen once; the top ten hold 7.5% to 9%. The source material was CD4+ or CD8+ T cells sorted from blood, sampled in a trial of the OX40 agonist ivuxolimab. Receptor source: an adult with an advanced solid tumor such as melanoma, head and neck, liver or kidney cancer.

This sequence joins TRBV27 and TRBJ2-6, with TRBD1 matching 8 bases. J lost 4 bases, V lost 2 bases, and 10 bases had no gene match. CDR3 length: 18 residues. The germline V gene encodes CDR1 MNHEY and CDR2 SMNVEV (reference sequence). The CDR3 region has the DNA TGTGCCAGCAGTTTAGCAGGGGGCGATTTTACGGGGGCCAACGTCCTGACTTTC. It yields the protein CASSLAGGDFTGANVLTF.

This clone came up a few times. The chain uses TRBV2 and TRBJ1-5; tentatively, D is TRBD1 (6 bases). The V gene's germline CDR1 is SNHLY and CDR2 FYNNEI. V lost 5 bases, J lost 5 bases, and 13 bases lay in between. The CDR3 contains 14 residues. In DNA, the CDR3 is TGTGCCAGCAGTCCACAGGGAATAGATCAGCCCCAGCATTTT. As protein: CASSPQGIDQPQHF.

J is TRBJ2-1 and V is TRBV30; D is undetermined. Trimming took 0 bases from V and 10 from J, leaving 10 bases between them. Germline V CDR1 and CDR2: GTSNPN, SVGIG (reference sequence). The CDR3 has 12 amino acids. CDR3 DNA sequence: TGTGCCTGGAGTGTATTTTACATGGAGCAGTTCTTC. The encoded protein is CAWSVFYMEQFF.

V usage is TRBV5-1 and J usage is TRBJ1-5; D is possibly TRBD1 (6 bases). This CDR3 spans 14 amino acids. Trimming took off 4 bases at V and 4 bases at J, with 12 bases between the two ends. Germline V gene sequence: CDR1 SGHRS, CDR2 YFSETQ. The CDR3 coding sequence is TGCGCCAGCAGCACAACTACAGGGAATCAGCCCCAGCATTTT. Protein product: CASSTTTGNQPQHF.

CDR3 in DNA: TGCGCCAGCAGCCAAGACCGAGGGGTCTTCAACACCGGGGAGCTGTTTTTT. It is translated as CASSQDRGVFNTGELFF. The genes are TRBV4-1 and TRBJ2-2; D might be TRBD1 or TRBD2, each matching 5 bases. V was cut by 0 bases and J by 2 bases, with 13 bases left in between. In germline, CDR1 is MGHRA, CDR2 YSYEKL. This CDR3 comprises 17 residues.

J is TRBJ2-5 and V is TRBV7-2; no reliable D call. The CDR3 has 11 residues. V was trimmed by 4 bases and J by 7 bases, leaving 7 bases between them. Germline loops: CDR1 SGHTA, CDR2 FQGNSA. The CDR3, as DNA: TGTGCCAGCAGCTCGTCTCCGACCCAGTACTTC. Protein: CASSSSPTQYF.

The V gene is TRBV7-2, the J gene TRBJ1-5; the D is unclear. Deletions cut 5 bases from V and 7 bases from J, with 12 bases between. Germline-derived CDR1 and CDR2 are SGHTA and FQGNSA. There are 13 residues in the CDR3. The CDR3 coding sequence is TGTGCCAGCAGCCAAGATTTCGTACAGCCCCAGCATTTT. Translation: CASSQDFVQPQHF.

The CDR3 nucleotides are TGCAGCGTTGGTTGGGGATCCTCCTACGAGCAGTACTTC. It yields the protein CSVGWGSSYEQYF. The chain recombines TRBV29-1 with TRBJ2-5; unclear D gene. The end of the DNA aligns better with TRBJ2-7, so the J call may be wrong. Germline-derived CDR1 and CDR2 are SQVTM and ANQGSEA. CDR3 length: 13 amino acids.

The J gene is TRBJ2-3, the V gene TRBV20-1; D is unclear. This CDR3 region has 11 residues. V was pared by 3 bases and J by 10 bases, with 11 bases between. Germline-derived CDR1 and CDR2 are DFQATT and SNEGSKA (reference sequence). The CDR3 loop reads CSARSSKSQYF. The CDR3 region has the DNA TGCAGTGCTAGGAGCAGCAAGTCGCAGTATTTT.

The V and J genes are TRBV5-1 and TRBJ1-5; D ambiguous. The V end was cut by 2 bases, the J end by 3 bases, with 9 bases between. This CDR3 region has 14 residues. CDR1 and CDR2 (germline): SGHRS, YFSETQ. CDR3 residues: CASSFGGNNQPQHF. CDR3 in DNA: TGCGCCAGCAGCTTTGGTGGCAACAATCAGCCCCAGCATTTT.

The V call is TRBV4-3, the J call TRBJ1-1, with a possible D match to TRBD1 (5 bases). The germline V gene has CDR1 LGHNA and CDR2 YSLEER. The CDR3 totals 16 residues. V was pared by 3 bases and J by 0 bases, with 14 bases between. The CDR3 loop is CASSQDHVGVNTEAFF. CDR3 in DNA: TGCGCCAGCAGCCAGGACCACGTAGGGGTGAACACTGAAGCTTTCTTT.

The rearrangement joins TRBV6-1 to TRBJ1-1, with a tentative D call TRBD1 (6 bases). The germline V gene encodes CDR1 MNHNS and CDR2 SASEGT. V lost 3 bases and J lost 5, with 16 bases in between. CDR3 length equals 15 residues. The CDR3 spells CASSDGDIIETEAFF. The CDR3, as DNA: TGTGCCAGCAGTGACGGGGACATCATTGAGACTGAAGCTTTCTTT.

V is TRBV18 and J is TRBJ2-1; 12 bases line up with TRBD1. Germline V gene sequence: CDR1 KGHSH, CDR2 LQKENI. The CDR3 totals 16 residues. The J segment lost 9 bases and the V segment lost 1 base, leaving 7 bases of the junction unmatched. CDR3 bases: TGTGCCAGCTCACCACGCCTGGGACAGGGGGCGAGTGAGCAGTTCTTC. Its protein product is CASSPRLGQGASEQFF.

The chain couples TRBV7-2 to TRBJ2-1; 7 bases match TRBD2. CDR3 length: 15 amino acids. Germline assignment: CDR1 SGHTA and CDR2 FQGNSA. Trimming took 7 bases from V and 7 from J; bases not matched to a gene: 13. CDR3 protein: CASMRASGTGNEQFF. DNA of the CDR3: TGTGCCAGCATGCGAGCTAGCGGCACGGGGAATGAGCAGTTCTTC.